This T cell receptor beta chain derives from a study of blood T cell repertoires in COVID-19. About the study: Specimens from acute and convalescent COVID-19 originated in the United States, Italy and Spain. The cDNA or gDNA used as material had been derived from T cells, B-cell-depleted T cells, or PBMCs.

CDR3 length equals 13 residues. V shed 7 bases and J shed 7 bases, with 14 bases lying between them. Germline values: CDR1 PRHDT, CDR2 FYEKMQ (reference sequence). Per the original methods: Amplification from reference gene primers served as the basis for estimated nucleated cell counts. Profiling relied on immunoSEQ multiplex PCR, and the TCRdb table lists in-frame clones only, not all of them. From that table come the V and J calls and clone size; the DNA was used to work out D and trimming. The top ten hold about 9.6% of the sample, which has roughly 130,000 clones, approximately 83% seen once. This clone was seen only a few times.

This rearrangement joins TRBV13 to TRBJ1-3, with D hard to call. The receptor was derived from a man aged 40-55 years with active or convalescent COVID-19. The sample consisted of peripheral blood. The CDR3 here is CASTEGRPNTIYF. The CDR3 bases are TGTGCCAGCACCGAGGGCAGGCCGAACACCATATATTTT.